This T cell receptor beta chain was recorded in a study of PD-L1 blockade in urothelial cancer. Background on the study: Median T cell yield per blood sample was about 150,000 cells.

The assay was immunoSEQ multiplex PCR, and TCRdb's table has in-frame clones only and misses some. This table holds fewer than 30,000 clones, around 84% found once. Germline lookup yields CDR1 SGHDN and CDR2 FVKESK. The V end was cut by 6 bases, the J end by 0 bases, with 8 bases between. The length of the CDR3 is 13 residues. Regarding time point: peripheral blood 6 weeks after treatment start. This rearrangement joins TRBV14 to TRBJ1-2; TRBD1 might be the D (5 bases). The source of this sequence is a man between 70 and 80 years old with urothelial cancer. The sequenced sample was PBMCs, obtained around atezolizumab (anti-PD-L1) treatment. The CDR3: CASRGLPNYGYTF. The CDR3 coding sequence is TGTGCCAGCAGGGGGCTTCCTAACTATGGCTACACCTTC.